One and the same sample provided the 6 T cell receptor beta chains below, sequenced in a study of low-dose radiotherapy and immunotherapy resistance in tumors. TRAV- and TRBV-specific primers primed first-strand cDNA, covering alpha and beta chains. TCR amplification ran roughly 20 PCR cycles using constant-region and V-primer adapter primers. Using its own MiXCR run on the reads, TCRdb lists one record per CDR3 protein. The table shows roughly 13,000 distinct CDR3 sequences, with roughly 60% occurring only once. These receptors originate from a human donor with advanced metastatic prostate, ovarian, gallbladder or colorectal cancer (not recorded which). This table probably holds off-target reads from a library built for another chain.

This chain uses TRBV5-6 with TRBJ2-7; no clear D. V was cut by 2 bases and J by 2 bases, with 11 bases left in between. Germline CDR1 and CDR2: SGHDT and YYEEEE. This CDR3 has 14 amino acids. The CDR3, as DNA: TGTGCCAGCAGCTTCTTCGTAAAAACCTACGAGCAGTACTTC. It codes for CASSFFVKTYEQYF. Full variable domain (remainder filled in from reference TRBV5-6 and TRBJ2-7): DAGVTQSPTHLIKTRGQQVTLRCSPKSGHDTVSWYQQALGQGPQFIFQYYEEEERQRGNFPDRFSGHQFPNYSSELNVNALLLGDSALYLCASSFFVKTYEQYFGPGTRLTVT.

The genes are TRBV7-2 and TRBJ1-2; the D gene is possibly TRBD1 (6 bases). Looked up from germline, CDR1 is SGHTA and CDR2 is FQGNSA. There are 14 residues in the CDR3. Trimming pared 3 bases from V and 4 bases from J, leaving 12 bases between. CDR3 in DNA: TGTGCCAGCAGCTTGGGGACATCCGGCTATGGCTACACCTTC. Encoded protein: CASSLGTSGYGYTF.

This clonotype was seen a few times. The chain joins TRBV6-6 to TRBJ1-3; maybe TRBD1 (5 bases). The CDR3 length is 16 residues. Germline assignment: CDR1 MNHNY and CDR2 SVGAGI (reference sequence). The V gene lost 2 bases and the J gene lost 0 bases, with 11 bases spanning the gap. CDR3 sequence (DNA): TGTGCCAGCAGTTACCGGGGTGGGGGCTCTGGAAACACCATATATTTT. It specifies CASSYRGGGSGNTIYF.

This sequence joins TRBV5-4 and TRBJ2-1; the D gene is possibly TRBD2 (6 bases). CDR1 and CDR2 from the germline V gene are SGHNT and YYREEE (reference sequence). V lost 4 bases, J lost 2 bases, and 13 bases lay in between. The CDR3 covers 15 residues. The CDR3 sequence is CASSALGGAYNEQFF. The CDR3 DNA reads as TGTGCCAGCAGCGCGTTGGGGGGTGCCTACAATGAGCAGTTCTTC.

This sequence joins TRBV7-2 and TRBJ1-3; unclear D gene. The CDR3 covers 17 residues. Germline V gene data show CDR1 as SGHTA and CDR2 as FQGNSA. With 2 bases removed from V and 0 bases from J, the gap between germline ends came to 14 bases. Here the CDR3 reads CASSLYAAYGSGNTIYF. Here the CDR3 DNA reads TGTGCCAGCAGCTTATATGCAGCGTATGGCTCTGGAAACACCATATATTTT. Filled out from reference TRBV7-2 and TRBJ1-3, the complete variable domain reads GAGVSQSPSNKVTEKGKDVELRCDPISGHTALYWYRQSLGQGLEFLIYFQGNSAPDKSGLPSDRFSAERTGGSVSTLTIQRTQQEDSAVYLCASSLYAAYGSGNTIYFGEGSWLTVV.

This clonotype was recorded a few times. V usage is TRBV5-4 and J usage is TRBJ2-3; a weak D match, TRBD1 (5 bases). CDR3 length: 14 residues. The germline CDR1 and CDR2 sequences are SGHNT and YYREEE (reference sequence). Trimming took off 0 bases at V and 6 bases at J, with 11 bases between the two ends. The CDR3 is CASSLAGSRDTQYF. The CDR3 DNA reads TGTGCCAGCAGCTTGGCAGGGTCGAGGGATACGCAGTATTTT.